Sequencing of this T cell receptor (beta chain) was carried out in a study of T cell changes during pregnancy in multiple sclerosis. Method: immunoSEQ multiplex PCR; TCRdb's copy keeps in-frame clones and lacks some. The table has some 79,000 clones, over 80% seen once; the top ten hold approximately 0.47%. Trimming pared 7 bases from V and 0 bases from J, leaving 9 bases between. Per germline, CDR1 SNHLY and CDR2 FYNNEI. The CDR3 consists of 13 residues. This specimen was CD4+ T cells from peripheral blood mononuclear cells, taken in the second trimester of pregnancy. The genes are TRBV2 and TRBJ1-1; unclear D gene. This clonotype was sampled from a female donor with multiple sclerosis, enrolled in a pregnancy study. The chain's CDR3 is CASNGELNTEAFF. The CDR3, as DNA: TGTGCCAGCAACGGGGAGTTGAACACTGAAGCTTTCTTT.